Listed below are T cell receptor beta chains from one sample, sequenced in a study of blood T cells in healthy people across ages. TCRdb fed the 5' RACE reads into MiXCR, producing one record per CDR3 protein. The sample lists 450,000 to 600,000 distinct CDR3 sequences, about 29% occurring once. These data also featured in a second study, about T cells of mothers and their children.

Sequenced sample: blood. These receptors all come from a boy aged 2 to 10 in good health. Each CDR3 is given with its conserved first and last residue. Some rows have no size entry. The others give once, few or many, or a class for an expanded clone.

clone_size	v_call	j_call	cdr3_length	cdr3_aa
-	TRBV28	TRBJ2-7	16	CASSFTLAHLSYEQYF
-	TRBV29-1	-	13	CSVDGGGIYEQYF
-	TRBV12-3/TRBV12-4	TRBJ1-2	14	CASRLSGGSYGYTF
few	TRBV5-5	TRBJ1-2	13	CASSLTGRSGYTF
-	TRBV6-2/TRBV6-3	TRBJ2-1	14	CASNRGRAYNEQFF
-	TRBV20-1	TRBJ2-7	13	CSARTDDLYEQYF
-	TRBV5-1	TRBJ2-5	15	CASSTGQTPQETQYF
many	TRBV20-1	TRBJ1-2	15	CSARIEGSRNYGYTF
few	TRBV25-1	TRBJ2-5	13	CASSRAPWETQYF
few	TRBV18	TRBJ2-2	17	CASSPRLGLGNTGELFF
-	TRBV7-9	TRBJ2-5	16	CASSPSKIGFQETQYF
few	TRBV25-1	TRBJ2-5	13	CASRGRAIEIQYF
-	TRBV4-2	-	15	CASSQEASGGETQYF
once	TRBV7-8	TRBJ1-3	16	CASSLGSGWSGNTIYF
-	TRBV6-1	TRBJ2-2	15	CASKMPSSSTGELFF
few	TRBV6-4	TRBJ2-3	15	CASSDGGGRTDTQYF
-	TRBV30	TRBJ1-1	12	CAHDRVVTEALF
-	TRBV14	TRBJ2-3	17	CASSLPDGKPGTDTQYF
-	TRBV19	TRBJ1-5	14	CASNQRGNYQPQHF
-	TRBV6-2/TRBV6-3	TRBJ2-5	14	CASSSLGREETQYF
-	TRBV12-3/TRBV12-4	TRBJ1-2	14	CASSLSSRAEGYTF
-	TRBV7-2	TRBJ2-7	14	CASSFREFPYEQYF
-	TRBV20-1	TRBJ2-1	15	CSANDWGQGANEQFF
-	TRBV20-1	TRBJ1-1	11	CSARVRTEAFF
few	TRBV10-3	TRBJ2-1	16	CAIRGTSGLTYNEQFF
once	TRBV18	TRBJ2-3	14	CASSPKEGKDTQYF
-	TRBV7-2	TRBJ1-5	15	CASSNRLGALQPQHF
-	TRBV12-3/TRBV12-4	TRBJ2-1	12	CASSFGQVEQFF
-	TRBV6-1	TRBJ2-7	17	CASSEARSTTLSYEQYF
-	TRBV5-1	TRBJ2-1	17	CASSIDTSGSSYNEQFF
few	TRBV12-3/TRBV12-4	TRBJ1-2	13	CASRHRANYGYTF
-	TRBV9	-	15	CASSIAGTESYEQYF
-	TRBV6-6	-	16	CASSFSVSGGYNEQFF
-	TRBV20-1	TRBJ2-5	16	CSASRSDRGVSETQYF
many	TRBV11-2	TRBJ2-1	15	CASSLPKTRDNEQFF
few	TRBV7-9	TRBJ2-1	16	CASSLVSGGSYNEQFF
-	TRBV30	TRBJ1-5	13	CAWSGGPNQPQHF
-	TRBV7-8	TRBJ1-4	13	CASSSRTNEKLFF